The entry that follows covers one TCR beta chain sequence. The data originate from a study of CD8 T cells in Susac syndrome. RNA amounts of roughly 0.45 to 1 ug underwent reverse transcription with random hexamers. A multiplex approach, immunoSEQ multiplex PCR, amplified TCR beta CDR3 across 54 Vbeta and 13 Jbeta. From the immunoSEQ multiplex PCR reads, TCRdb called clonotypes with MiXCR, one entry per CDR3 protein. The sample has roughly 120,000 distinct CDR3 sequences; around 94% are singletons. TCR beta sequencing covered blood CD8+ and CD4+ T cells. Controls were age- and sex-matched healthy donors. Negative isolation yielded the CD8+ and CD4+ T cells, while FACS enriched the TEMRA cells. V was trimmed by 5 bases and J by 4 bases, leaving 12 bases between them. This CDR3 comprises 14 residues. CDR1 is SGHTA, CDR2 FQGNSA, per germline.

The TCR was taken from a human donor in good health. V is TRBV7-2 and J is TRBJ2-1; D is unresolved. Sequences were obtained from CD4+ T cells from PBMCs. DNA for the CDR3: TGTGCCAGCAGCCCCCGGCCTAGATACAATGAGCAGTTCTTC. Its translation is CASSPRPRYNEQFF.